The table lists the clone carrying this T cell receptor (beta chain) with many counts. Its antigen is unidentified. V dropped 3 bases and J dropped 7; count of bases not matched to a gene: 6. This CDR3 is 14 amino acids long. This sample was included in a study of neurological immune-mediated disorders. The unsorted libraries originated from 2 million PBMCs kept at -80 C. Each CDR3 protein is one row after TCRdb ran MiXCR on the 5' RACE reads. Among tens of thousands of distinct CDR3 sequences listed, about 9.5% were seen once. Study results and limitations: Private repertoires in all groups were suggested by the finding that expanded clones across subjects shared no CDR3 amino acid sequences.

V is TRBV12-3 or TRBV12-4 and J is TRBJ1-1; 9 bases map to TRBD1. The TCR was taken from a man between 50 and 59 years old in good health. Source material: PBMCs. In DNA form, the CDR3 reads TGTGCCAGCAGTTTGTGGCGGGACAGGGTTGAAGCTTTCTTT. Translating it yields CASSLWRDRVEAFF.